These T cell receptor beta chains were read from a single sample in a study of T cells in Graves' hyperthyroidism and ophthalmopathy. A single record per CDR3 protein comes from TCRdb applying MiXCR to the multiplex PCR reads. The sample gives 250,000 to 400,000 distinct CDR3 sequences, roughly 15% of which show up once; 30% to 40% is in the top ten. The specimen sequenced was blood. Receptors originate from a woman in her forties with Graves' ophthalmopathy. Each CDR3 is given with its conserved first and last residue. The D gene is left open where the match is weak. Expanded clones get a size class; other rows say once, few or many, or leave the size out.

cdr3_aa cdr3_nt v_call d_call j_call clone_size
CASSFSFFSTSGRWTGELFF TGTGCCAGCAGTTTCTCGTTTTTTTCGACTAGCGGGAGGTGGACCGGGGAGCTGTTTTTT TRBV28 TRBD2 TRBJ2-2 many
CASSLSELDYEQYF TGTGCCAGCAGTTTATCTGAGCTAGACTACGAGCAGTACTTC TRBV28 . TRBJ2-7 many
CASSVGTDAYGYTF TGTGCCAGCAGCGTCGGGACAGACGCTTATGGCTACACCTTC TRBV9 TRBD1 TRBJ1-2 many
CASSSPGHWAGNTIYF TGTGCCAGCAGTTCACCGGGACATTGGGCTGGAAACACCATATATTTT TRBV28 . TRBJ1-3 .
CASSYPTDRGSKEAFF TGTGCCAGCAGTTACCCCACAGACAGGGGGTCCAAAGAAGCTTTCTTT TRBV6-2/TRBV6-3 TRBD1 TRBJ1-1 many
CSARGRDSQETQYF TGCAGTGCTAGAGGTCGGGACAGCCAAGAGACCCAGTACTTC TRBV20-1 TRBD1 TRBJ2-5 many
CAWSYTIEAFF TGTGCCTGGAGTTATACGATCGAAGCTTTCTTT TRBV30 . TRBJ1-1 many
CASNTGDAFTEAFF TGTGCCAGTAACACAGGGGACGCGTTCACTGAAGCTTTCTTT TRBV2 TRBD1 TRBJ1-1 many
CACNPGSAGNTIYF TGTGCCTGCAACCCAGGGTCAGCTGGAAACACCATATATTTT TRBV30 . TRBJ1-3 .
CASSRDRVAYGYTF TGTGCCAGCAGTCGAGACAGGGTGGCCTATGGCTACACCTTC TRBV12-3/TRBV12-4 TRBD1 TRBJ1-2 many
CSAEHYSGNTIYF TGCAGTGCCGAGCACTACTCTGGAAACACCATATATTTT TRBV20-1 . TRBJ1-3 .
CASSLRWGLTYEQYF TGTGCCAGCAGCTTAAGGTGGGGATTAACCTACGAGCAGTACTTC TRBV7-2 . TRBJ2-7 .
CASSESGQGREAFF TGTGCCAGCAGTGAATCGGGACAGGGCCGTGAAGCTTTCTTT TRBV25-1 TRBD1 TRBJ1-1 many
CSAPQGGSAGRNNEQFF TGCAGCGCGCCCCAGGGGGGCTCGGCGGGGCGAAACAATGAGCAGTTCTTC TRBV29-1 . TRBJ2-1 few
CASSQIGGAAGHYNEQFF TGTGCCAGCAGTCAAATAGGGGGGGCAGCGGGACATTACAATGAGCAGTTCTTC TRBV28 . TRBJ2-1 many
CASRPYRGPYGYTF TGTGCCAGTAGGCCTTACAGGGGGCCCTATGGCTACACCTTC TRBV19 TRBD1 TRBJ1-2 .